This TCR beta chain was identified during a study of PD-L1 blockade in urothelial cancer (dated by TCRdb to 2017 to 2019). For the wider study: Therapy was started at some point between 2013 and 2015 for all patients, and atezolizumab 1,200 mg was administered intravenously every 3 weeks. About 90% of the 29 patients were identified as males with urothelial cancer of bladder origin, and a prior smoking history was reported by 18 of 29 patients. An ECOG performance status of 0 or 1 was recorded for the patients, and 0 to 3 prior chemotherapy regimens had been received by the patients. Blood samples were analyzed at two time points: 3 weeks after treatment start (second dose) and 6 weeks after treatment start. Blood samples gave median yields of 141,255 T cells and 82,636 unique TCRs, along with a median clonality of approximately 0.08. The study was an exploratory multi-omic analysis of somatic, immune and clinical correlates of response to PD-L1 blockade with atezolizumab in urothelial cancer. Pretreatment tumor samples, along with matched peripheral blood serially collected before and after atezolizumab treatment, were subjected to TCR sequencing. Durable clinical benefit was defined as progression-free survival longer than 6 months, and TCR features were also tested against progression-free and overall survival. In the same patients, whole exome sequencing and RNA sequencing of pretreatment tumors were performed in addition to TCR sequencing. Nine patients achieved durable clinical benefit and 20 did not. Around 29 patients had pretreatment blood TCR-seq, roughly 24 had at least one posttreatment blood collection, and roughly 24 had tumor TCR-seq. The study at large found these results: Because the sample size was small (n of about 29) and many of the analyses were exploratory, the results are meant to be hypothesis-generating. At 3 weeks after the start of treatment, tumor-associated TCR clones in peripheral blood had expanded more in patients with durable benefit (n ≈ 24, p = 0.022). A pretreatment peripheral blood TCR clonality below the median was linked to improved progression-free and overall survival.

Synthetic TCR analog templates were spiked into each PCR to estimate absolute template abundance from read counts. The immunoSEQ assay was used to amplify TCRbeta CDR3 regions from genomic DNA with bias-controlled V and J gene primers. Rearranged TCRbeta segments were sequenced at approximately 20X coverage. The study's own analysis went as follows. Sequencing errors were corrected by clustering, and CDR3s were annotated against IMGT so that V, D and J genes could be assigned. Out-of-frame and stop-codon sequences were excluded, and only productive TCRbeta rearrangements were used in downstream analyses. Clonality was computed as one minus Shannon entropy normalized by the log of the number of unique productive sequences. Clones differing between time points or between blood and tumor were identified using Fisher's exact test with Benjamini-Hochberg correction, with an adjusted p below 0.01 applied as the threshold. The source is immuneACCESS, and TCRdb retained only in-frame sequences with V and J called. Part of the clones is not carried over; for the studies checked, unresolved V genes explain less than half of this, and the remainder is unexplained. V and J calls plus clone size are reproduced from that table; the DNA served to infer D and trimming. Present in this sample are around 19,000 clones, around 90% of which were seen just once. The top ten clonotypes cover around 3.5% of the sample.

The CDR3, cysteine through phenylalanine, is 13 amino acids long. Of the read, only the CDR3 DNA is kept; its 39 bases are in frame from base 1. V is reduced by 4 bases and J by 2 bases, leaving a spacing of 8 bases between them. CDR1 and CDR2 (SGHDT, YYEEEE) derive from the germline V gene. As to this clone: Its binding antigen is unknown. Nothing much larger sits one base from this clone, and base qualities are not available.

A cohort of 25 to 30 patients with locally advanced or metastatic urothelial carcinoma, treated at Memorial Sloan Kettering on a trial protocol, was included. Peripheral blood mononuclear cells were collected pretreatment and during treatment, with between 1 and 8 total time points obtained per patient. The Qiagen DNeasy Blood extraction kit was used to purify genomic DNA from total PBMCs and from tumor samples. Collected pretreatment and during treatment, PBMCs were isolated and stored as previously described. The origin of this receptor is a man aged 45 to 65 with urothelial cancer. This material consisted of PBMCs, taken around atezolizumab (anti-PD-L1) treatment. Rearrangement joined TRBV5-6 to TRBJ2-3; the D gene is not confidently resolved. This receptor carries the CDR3 CASSREYTDTQYF. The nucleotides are TGTGCCAGCAGCCGAGAGTACACAGATACGCAGTATTTT.